This TCR beta chain derives from a study of T cells in Graves' hyperthyroidism and ophthalmopathy (dated by TCRdb to about 2019). Study-level background: TCR V-J signatures able to tell the groups apart were searched for in a discovery cohort of 90 to 100 patients, of whom more than 40 had Graves' ophthalmopathy and more than 55 had stable Graves' hyperthyroidism. Whether ophthalmopathy could be predicted prospectively was tested in an independent validation cohort made up of 18 to 20 hyperthyroidism patients plus 17 patients who later progressed to ophthalmopathy. The roughly 91 discovery patients were randomly split 7:3 into training and test sets. In addition, the study compared T-cell repertoires in thyroid tissue and in blood from several Graves' hyperthyroidism patients. Following sampling, methimazole starting at 30 mg daily was given to hyperthyroidism patients, and high-dose intravenous methylprednisolone was given to ophthalmopathy patients. The paper describes TCR Vbeta CDR3 sequencing of some 130 peripheral blood samples, made up of fewer than 50 ophthalmopathy patients, approximately 76 hyperthyroidism patients and roughly 17 progressor patients. Paper-wide results and their limitations: In validation, the model predicted progression to ophthalmopathy with 55% to 71% sensitivity and 72% to 85% specificity, a median of about 6 months before onset. A 13 V-J signature model separated ophthalmopathy from stable hyperthyroidism, with about 90% sensitivity and around 84% specificity in cross-validation and 80%/75% in testing. Most expanded thyroid clonotypes (frequency above 0.001) were also detected in blood, suggesting blood repertoires may reflect thyroid immune responses. Sample size was not statistically predetermined, and investigators were not blinded to group allocation.

The TCR beta CDR3 regions were amplified from the RNA transcripts. The TCR CDR3 was subjected to a first round of RT-PCR using the HTBI primer set and the Qiagen OneStep RT-PCR kit. The libraries were constructed in a second round of multiplex PCR and then size-selected and purified. Sequencing of the libraries was done on an Illumina HiSeq2000 using paired-end 100 bp reads. The paper's processing steps were these. SOAPnuke was used to process the raw data, with reads discarded if the reads contained adapters or uncalled bases, had a mean Phred below 15, or lacked an exact constant-primer or identifier match. High-quality paired reads were merged using COPE v1.2.5, and each unique nucleotide sequence was defined as a clonotype. MiTCR v1.1 was used to align clonotypes to the IMGT TRBV, TRBD and TRBJ reference segments. The analysis was restricted to V-J combinations with a frequency above 0.0001, which together covered over 99% of the repertoires. The TCS score was defined as F50 (clonal expansion) divided by E x V (chaos), with BLOSUM62-based TCRdist calculated between CDR3 peptides within each V-J. Welch's t-statistics and random forest reduced roughly 500 V-J features to 13, which were used in a naive Bayes classifier (R e1071). The similarity between thyroid and blood repertoires was quantified using the Morisita-Horn index. TCRdb reanalyzed the raw reads on its own, using fastp at Q25 for trimming and MiXCR for clone calling, and kept in-frame beta chains. For every CDR3 protein sequence, its rows merge into one entry that carries the most common genes and DNA. Clone size and V and J calls follow TCRdb, not the original study. For this sample the table gives around 600,000 distinct CDR3 sequences, of which nearly 45% were detected only once. The ten largest clones capture less than 9.5% of the sample.

A note on this clonotype: There is no known antigen for this receptor. No base quality information exists; no much larger clone differs at one position.

Any patient with an uncontrolled infection, another autoimmune disease, pregnancy or lactation was excluded. Clinical symptoms, serum thyroxine and TRAb, thyroid ultrasound, and orbital computed tomography formed the basis for the diagnoses. Trizol reagent was used to extract total RNA, and RNA quality was then checked on an Agilent 2100 Bioanalyzer. The CDR3 starts with the cysteine, ends with the phenylalanine, and has 17 residues. Of all the DNA, just the CDR3 is kept, 51 bases in frame from base 1. Between the V and J ends, shortened by 3 bases and 0 bases respectively, the junction contains 12 bases.

Sequencing was done on a sample of peripheral blood or thyroid tissue (not recorded which). This clonotype originated in an adult man with Graves' disease, either hyperthyroidism or ophthalmopathy (not recorded which). Recombination joined TRBV12-3 or TRBV12-4 with TRBJ1-6; possibly the D gene is TRBD1, per 5 matching bases. The DNA sequence reads TGTGCCAGCAGTTTCGGGGACCGGAGCTCCTATAATTCACCCCTCCACTTT. This codes for CASSFGDRSSYNSPLHF.